In this sample, the clone carrying this T cell receptor (beta chain) turned up many times. Its antigen is still unknown. This sample was taken from a study of T cells after yellow fever vaccination. Looking at the study overall: It was SMART-Seq v4 Ultra Low Input that prepared the fractions with low cell numbers.

TCRdb redid the calling of the 5' RACE reads with MiXCR, one entry per CDR3 protein. This sample yields more than 200,000 distinct CDR3 sequences, of which approximately 3.6% are seen a single time; about 20% belongs to the top ten. Study conclusions and caveats: The booster response re-showed most primary clones: approximately 95% CD4, more than 80% CD8. The secondary T-cell response peaked on day 5, not day 15, but was weaker. The appearance of a small share of clonotypes in both CD4 and CD8 compartments was observed.

This CDR3 is built from 15 residues. V lost 0 bases, J lost 4 bases, and 9 bases lay in between. The V gene's germline CDR1 is MNHEY and CDR2 SVGAGI. The chain combines TRBV6-5 with TRBJ1-4; D is unresolved. The sequence was obtained from a man between 18 and 35 years old who received the YFV17D yellow fever vaccine. The material sequenced was PBMCs, taken 15 days after the yellow fever booster vaccination. The CDR3 region is CASSYSTRINEKLFF. DNA of the CDR3: TGTGCCAGCAGTTACTCGACTCGGATTAATGAAAAACTGTTTTTT.